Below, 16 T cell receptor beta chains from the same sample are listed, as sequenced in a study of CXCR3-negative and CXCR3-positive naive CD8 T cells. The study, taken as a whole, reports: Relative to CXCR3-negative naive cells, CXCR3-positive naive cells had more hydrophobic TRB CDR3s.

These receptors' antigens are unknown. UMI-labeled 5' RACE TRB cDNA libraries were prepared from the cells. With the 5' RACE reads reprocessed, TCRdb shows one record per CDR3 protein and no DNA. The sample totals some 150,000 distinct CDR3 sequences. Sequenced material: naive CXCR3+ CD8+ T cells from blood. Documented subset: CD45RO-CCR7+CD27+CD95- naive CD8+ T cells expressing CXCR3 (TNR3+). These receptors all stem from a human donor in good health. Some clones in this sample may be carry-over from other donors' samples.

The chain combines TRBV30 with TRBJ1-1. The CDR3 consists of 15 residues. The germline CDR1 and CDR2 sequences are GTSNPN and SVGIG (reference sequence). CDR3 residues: CAWSPRRMMNTEAFF.

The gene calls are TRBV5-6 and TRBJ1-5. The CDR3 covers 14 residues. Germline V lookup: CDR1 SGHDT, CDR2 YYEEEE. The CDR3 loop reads CASSAYYSNQPQHF.

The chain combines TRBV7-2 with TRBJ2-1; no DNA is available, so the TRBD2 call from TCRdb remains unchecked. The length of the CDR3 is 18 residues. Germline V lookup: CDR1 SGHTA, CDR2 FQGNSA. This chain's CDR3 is CASSPGTSGARGEGEQFF.

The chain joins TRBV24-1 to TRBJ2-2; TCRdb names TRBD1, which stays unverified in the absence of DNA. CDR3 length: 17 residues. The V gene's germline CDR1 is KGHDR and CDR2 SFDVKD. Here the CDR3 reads CATSDLFAGRNTGELFF.

The chain's CDR3 is CASSPHRTGANYGYTF. The gene calls are TRBV12-3 or TRBV12-4 and TRBJ1-2; the D call of TRBD1 rests on TCRdb alone, since no DNA is present to check it. This CDR3 has 16 residues.

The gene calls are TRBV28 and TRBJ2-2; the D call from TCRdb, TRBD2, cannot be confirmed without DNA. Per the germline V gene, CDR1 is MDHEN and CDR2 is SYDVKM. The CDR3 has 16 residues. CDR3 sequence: CASSPHSGLITGELFF.

This chain's CDR3 is CASSFRETQYF. This chain uses TRBV12-3 or TRBV12-4 with TRBJ2-5. This CDR3 contains 11 residues.

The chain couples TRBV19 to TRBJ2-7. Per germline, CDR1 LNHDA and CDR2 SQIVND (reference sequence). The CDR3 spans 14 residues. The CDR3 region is CASSIRLNSYEQYF.

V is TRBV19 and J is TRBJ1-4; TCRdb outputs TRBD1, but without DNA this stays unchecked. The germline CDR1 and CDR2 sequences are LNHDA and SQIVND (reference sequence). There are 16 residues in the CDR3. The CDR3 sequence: CASSIDLAGVDEKLFF.

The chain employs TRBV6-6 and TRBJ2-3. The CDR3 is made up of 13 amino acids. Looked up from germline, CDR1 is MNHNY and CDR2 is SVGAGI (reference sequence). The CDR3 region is CASSPFDTDAQYF.

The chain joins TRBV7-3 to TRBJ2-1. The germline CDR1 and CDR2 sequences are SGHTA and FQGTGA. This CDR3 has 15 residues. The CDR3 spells CASSLSSAFYNEQFF.

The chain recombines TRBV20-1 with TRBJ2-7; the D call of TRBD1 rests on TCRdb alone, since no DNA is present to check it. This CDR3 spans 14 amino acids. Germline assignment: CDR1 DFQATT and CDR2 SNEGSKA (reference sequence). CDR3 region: CSAEIKGSTPEQYF.

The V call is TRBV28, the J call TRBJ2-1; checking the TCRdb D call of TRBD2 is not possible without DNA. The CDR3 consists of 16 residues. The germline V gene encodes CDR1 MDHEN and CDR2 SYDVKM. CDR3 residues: CASSLRRGGQYNEQFF.

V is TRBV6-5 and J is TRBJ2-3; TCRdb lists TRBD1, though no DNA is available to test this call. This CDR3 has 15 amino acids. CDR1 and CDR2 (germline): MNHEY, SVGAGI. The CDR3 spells CASSYREQTSDTQYF.

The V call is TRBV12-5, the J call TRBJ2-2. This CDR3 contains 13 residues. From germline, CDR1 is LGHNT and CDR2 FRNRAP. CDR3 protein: CASGVGNTGELFF.

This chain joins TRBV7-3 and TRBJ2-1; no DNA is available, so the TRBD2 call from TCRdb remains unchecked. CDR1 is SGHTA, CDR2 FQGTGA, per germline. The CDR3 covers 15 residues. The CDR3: CASSLNPSRLAGLFF.